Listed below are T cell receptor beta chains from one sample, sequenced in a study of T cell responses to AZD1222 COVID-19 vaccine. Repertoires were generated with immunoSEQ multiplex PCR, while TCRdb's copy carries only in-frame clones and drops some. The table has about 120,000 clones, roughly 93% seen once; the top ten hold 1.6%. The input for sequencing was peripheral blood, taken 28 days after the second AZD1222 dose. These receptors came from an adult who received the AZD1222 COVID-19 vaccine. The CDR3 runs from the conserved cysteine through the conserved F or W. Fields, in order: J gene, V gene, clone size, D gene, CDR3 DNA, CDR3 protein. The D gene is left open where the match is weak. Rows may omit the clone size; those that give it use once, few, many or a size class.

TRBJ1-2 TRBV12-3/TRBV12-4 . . TGTGCCAGCAGTTTTCACGAGGATGGCTACACCTTC CASSFHEDGYTF
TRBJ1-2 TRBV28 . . TGTGCCAGCAAGTCATGGGGGCCCTATGGCTACACCTTC CASKSWGPYGYTF
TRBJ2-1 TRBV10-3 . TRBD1 TGTGCCACGTCCCCGGTTTCACAGGGGTACAATGAGCAGTTCTTC CATSPVSQGYNEQFF
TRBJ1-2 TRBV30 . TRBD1 TGTGCCTGGGGAACAGGGGGCTATGGCTACACCTTC CAWGTGGYGYTF
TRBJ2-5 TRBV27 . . TGTGCCAGCAGTCGGGCGAACCAAGAGACCCAGTACTTC CASSRANQETQYF
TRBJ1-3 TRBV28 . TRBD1 TGTGCCAGCAGTGACAGGGGGAACACCATATATTTT CASSDRGNTIYF
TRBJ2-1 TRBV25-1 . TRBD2 TGTGCCAGCAGTGAAAAAGGACTAGCGGGAGTAGGTGAGCAGTTCTTC CASSEKGLAGVGEQFF
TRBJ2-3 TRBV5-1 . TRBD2 TGCGCCAGCAGCCCATGGCGCAGCGGGGGCTTCACAGATACGCAGTATTTT CASSPWRSGGFTDTQYF
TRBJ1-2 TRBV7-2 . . TGTGCCAGCAGCTTAGGGAAAGGATATGGCTACACCTTC CASSLGKGYGYTF
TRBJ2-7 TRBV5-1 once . TGCGCCAGCAGCCCGGAGGGGACTCGCTACGAGCAGTACTTC CASSPEGTRYEQYF
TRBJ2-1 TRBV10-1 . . TGCGCCAGCAGGAAGGACCCCTACAATGAGCAGTTCTTC CASRKDPYNEQFF
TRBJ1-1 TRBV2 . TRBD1 TGTGCCAGCATTTCGACAGGGGTCACTGAAGCTTTCTTT CASISTGVTEAFF
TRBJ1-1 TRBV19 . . TGTGCCAGTAGTTCACTCAGGAACACTGAAGCTTTCTTT CASSSLRNTEAFF
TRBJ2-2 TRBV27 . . TGTGCCAGCAGTTTTGGGCGACTTGAAACTAGTACCGGGGAGCTGTTTTTT CASSFGRLETSTGELFF
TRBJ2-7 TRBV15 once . TGTGCCACCAGCAGAGTCCCCCGAAGGGCAGGGAGCTCCTACGAGCAGTACTTC CATSRVPRRAGSSYEQYF
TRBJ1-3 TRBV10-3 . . TGTGCCATCAGCCCCGAGGGCATGGGAAACACCATATATTTT CAISPEGMGNTIYF
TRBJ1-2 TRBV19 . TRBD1 TGTGCCAGTACCGTCGGGACAGCTGGGTCCTATGGCTACACCTTC CASTVGTAGSYGYTF
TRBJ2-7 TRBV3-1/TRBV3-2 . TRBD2 TGTGCCAGCAGCCAAGATTTCGAGGCGGGAGGCCTAGGCGAGCAGTACTTC CASSQDFEAGGLGEQYF
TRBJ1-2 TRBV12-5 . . TGTGCTAGTGGTTCTAACCACGGGCAGGGCCTATATGGCTACACCTTC CASGSNHGQGLYGYTF
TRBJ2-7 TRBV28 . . TGTGCCAGCAGTTTATCGGGGTACCCCTACGAGCAGTACTTC CASSLSGYPYEQYF
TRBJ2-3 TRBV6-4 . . TGTGCCAGCAGTCCAGGAGTTAGCACAGATACGCAGTATTTT CASSPGVSTDTQYF
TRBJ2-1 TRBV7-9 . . TGTGCCAGCAGCTCCCGGAGGGCGGCCAGCTCCTACAATGAGCAGTTCTTC CASSSRRAASSYNEQFF
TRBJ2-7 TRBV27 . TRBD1 TGTGCCAGCAGTCCCCGGACAGGCTACGAGCAGTACTTC CASSPRTGYEQYF
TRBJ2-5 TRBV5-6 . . TGTGCCAGCAGCTTGGCGGGGCTAGGAGAGACCCAGTACTTC CASSLAGLGETQYF
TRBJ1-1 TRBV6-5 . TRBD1 TGTGCCAGCAGTTGGGACAGGGTGAACACTGAAGCTTTCTTT CASSWDRVNTEAFF
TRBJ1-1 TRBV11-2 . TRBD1 TGTGCCAGCAGCTTAAAAACAGGGGATTACACTGAAGCTTTCTTT CASSLKTGDYTEAFF
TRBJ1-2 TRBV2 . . TGTGCCAGCACGATGGAGACAACGAACTATGGCTACACCTTC CASTMETTNYGYTF
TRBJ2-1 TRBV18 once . TGTGCCAGCTCTCCAACCCGGGTTTACAATGAGCAGTTCTTC CASSPTRVYNEQFF
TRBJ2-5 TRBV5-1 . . TGCGCCAGCAGCCCCATCGGCGGCAGGGAGACCCAGTACTTC CASSPIGGRETQYF
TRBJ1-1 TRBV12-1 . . TGTGCCAGCAGCTTTGCCGACAGGGCGTTGAACACTGAAGCTTTCTTT CASSFADRALNTEAFF
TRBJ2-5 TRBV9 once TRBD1 TGTGCCAGCAGCGTAAGGACGGGACAGGGGGTACGGGAGACCCAGTACTTC CASSVRTGQGVRETQYF
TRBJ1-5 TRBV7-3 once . TGTGCCAGCAGGTTGCCGGGACACCGCAATCAGCCCCAGCATTTT CASRLPGHRNQPQHF
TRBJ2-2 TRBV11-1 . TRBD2 TGTGCCAGCAGCTGGGGAGGGCTTGGCGGGGAGCTGTTTTTT CASSWGGLGGELFF
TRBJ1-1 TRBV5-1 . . TGCGCCAGCAGCCGAATATACATGAACACTGAAGCTTTCTTT CASSRIYMNTEAFF
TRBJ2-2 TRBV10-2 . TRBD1 TGCGCCAGCAGTGAGGGCAGGGGGCGCGCCGGGGAGCTGTTTTTT CASSEGRGRAGELFF
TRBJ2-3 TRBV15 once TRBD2 TGTGCCACCAGCAGAGACCCTAGCGGGAGCATTGGAGATACGCAGTATTTT CATSRDPSGSIGDTQYF
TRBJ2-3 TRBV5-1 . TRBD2 TGCGCCAGCAGCTCCGGACTAGCGGGAGTAAATACGCAGTATTTT CASSSGLAGVNTQYF
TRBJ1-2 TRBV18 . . TGTGCCAGCTCCCGAGAGACGGGAGCTAACTATGGCTACACCTTC CASSRETGANYGYTF
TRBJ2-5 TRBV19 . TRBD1 TGTGCCAGTAGTAAGGGACAGGTAATCGGAGTGACCCAGTACTTC CASSKGQVIGVTQYF
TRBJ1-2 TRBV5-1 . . TGCGCCAGCAGCTTGGAGGATAACTATGGCTACACCTTC CASSLEDNYGYTF
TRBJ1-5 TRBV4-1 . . TGCGCCAGCAGCCAAGGAGGGAATCAGCCCCAGCATTTT CASSQGGNQPQHF
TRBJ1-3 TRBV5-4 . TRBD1 TGTGCCAGCAGCCCGGGGACAGGGTTGTCTGGAAACACCATATATTTT CASSPGTGLSGNTIYF
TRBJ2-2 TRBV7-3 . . TGTGCCAGCAGCTTAAGAGCTGTCACCGGGGAGCTGTTTTTT CASSLRAVTGELFF
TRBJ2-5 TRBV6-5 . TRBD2 TGTGCCAGCAGACTAGCGGGAGGGCCGGGAGAGACCCAGTACTTC CASRLAGGPGETQYF
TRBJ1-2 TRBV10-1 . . TGCGCCAGCAGTGAGCCAACCACAGGGTGTTATGGCTACACCTTC CASSEPTTGCYGYTF
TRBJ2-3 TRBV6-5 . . TGTGCCAGCAGTTACTCTTCAAAGGCAGATACGCAGTATTTT CASSYSSKADTQYF
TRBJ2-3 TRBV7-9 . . TGTGCCAGCAGCTCTTCGAGGGATACGCAGTATTTT CASSSSRDTQYF
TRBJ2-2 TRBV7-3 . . TGTGCCAGCAGCTCCCGACTCCCCCAGAACACCGGGGAGCTGTTTTTT CASSSRLPQNTGELFF
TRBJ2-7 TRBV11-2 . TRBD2 TGTGCCAGCAGCCCACTAGCGAGAGTGGGCGAGCAGTACTTC CASSPLARVGEQYF
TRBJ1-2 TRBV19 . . TGTGCCAGCACTACCGGGACATTATATGGCTACACCTTC CASTTGTLYGYTF
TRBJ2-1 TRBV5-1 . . TGCGCCAGCAGCTTGAGTTCCACCTACAATGAGCAGTTCTTC CASSLSSTYNEQFF
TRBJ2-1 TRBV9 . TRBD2 TGTGCCAGCAGCGCGACCGGGACTAGCAGCCCTGAGCAGTTCTTC CASSATGTSSPEQFF
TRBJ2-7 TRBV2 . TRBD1 TGTGCCAGCAGTGAAGGGACAGGTTCCTCCTACGAGCAGTACTTC CASSEGTGSSYEQYF
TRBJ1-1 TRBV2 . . TGTGCCAGCACACCCCAACCGAGCCTTTTCTTT CASTPQPSLFF
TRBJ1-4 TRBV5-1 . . TGCGCCAGCAGCAGCGACACCAATAATGAAAAACTGTTTTTT CASSSDTNNEKLFF
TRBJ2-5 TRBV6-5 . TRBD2 TGTGCCAGCGGGGGGACTAGCGGGAGCGAGACCCAGTACTTC CASGGTSGSETQYF
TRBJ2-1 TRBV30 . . TGTGCCTGGAGACCCCCCGTGACGCATGAGCAGTTCTTC CAWRPPVTHEQFF
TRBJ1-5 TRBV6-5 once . TGTGCCAGCAGTTATACAGGGCCCAATCAGCCCCAGCATTTT CASSYTGPNQPQHF
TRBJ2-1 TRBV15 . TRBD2 TGTGCCACCAGCCTAGCGGTCTACAATGAGCAGTTCTTC CATSLAVYNEQFF
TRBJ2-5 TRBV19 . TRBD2 TGTGCCAGTAGCCCAGTTTTAGCGGGAGGTCCCAGACAAGAGACCCAGTACTTC CASSPVLAGGPRQETQYF